The entry that follows covers one TCR beta chain sequence. The antigen is unknown. This record belongs to a study of monozygotic twins with inflammatory bowel disease. Germline assignment: CDR1 LNHDA and CDR2 SQIVND (reference sequence). The CDR3 is made up of 21 amino acids. Study-wide points: Evidence failed to back one strong IBD-linked signal or clonotype.

TCRdb reprocessed the 5' RACE reads and stores each CDR3 protein as one record, lacking DNA. The sample has more than 85,000 distinct CDR3 sequences; the top ten hold around 12%. Sequencing was performed on blood. The sequence came from a human donor with ulcerative colitis or Crohn's disease, or a healthy co-twin of an affected twin (not recorded which). The chain uses TRBV19 and TRBJ1-2. The CDR3 region is CAVAPGPRGGLAGKIGGGYTF.